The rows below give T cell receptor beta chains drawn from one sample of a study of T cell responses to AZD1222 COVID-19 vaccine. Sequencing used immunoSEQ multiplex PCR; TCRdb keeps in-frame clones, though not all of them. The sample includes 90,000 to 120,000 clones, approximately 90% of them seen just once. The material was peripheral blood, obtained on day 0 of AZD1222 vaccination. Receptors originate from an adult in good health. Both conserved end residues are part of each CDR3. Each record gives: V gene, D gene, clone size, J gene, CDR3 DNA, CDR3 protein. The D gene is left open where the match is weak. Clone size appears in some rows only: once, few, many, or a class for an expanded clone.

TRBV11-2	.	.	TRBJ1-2	TGTGCCAGCAGCTTAACAGGGTCGAACTATGGCTACACCTTC	CASSLTGSNYGYTF
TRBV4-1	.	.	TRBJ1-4	TGCGCCAGCAGCCAAGATAGAACAGGATGGGCCCCAGATGAAAAACTGTTTTTT	CASSQDRTGWAPDEKLFF
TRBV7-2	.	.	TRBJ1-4	TGTGCCAGCAGCTTAAGTCCCAATGAAAAACTGTTTTTT	CASSLSPNEKLFF
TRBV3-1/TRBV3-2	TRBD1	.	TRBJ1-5	TGTGCCAGCAGCCAACTGACAGGGCCCAATCAGCCCCAGCATTTT	CASSQLTGPNQPQHF
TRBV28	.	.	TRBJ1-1	TGTGCCAGCAGTTCCCATACAGGGAACACTGAAGCTTTCTTT	CASSSHTGNTEAFF
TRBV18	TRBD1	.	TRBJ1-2	TGTGCCAGCTCACCATCCCAGGGGGGACTACATGGCTACACCTTC	CASSPSQGGLHGYTF
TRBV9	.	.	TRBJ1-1	TGTGCCAGCAGCGCTTCCACTTTAAGGAACACTGAAGCTTTCTTT	CASSASTLRNTEAFF
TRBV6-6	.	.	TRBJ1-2	TGTGCCAGCAGTCGGGATCGCTATGGCTACACCTTC	CASSRDRYGYTF
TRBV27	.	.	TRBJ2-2	TGTGCCAGCAGTCCAGTTCCCCTCGGGGAGCTGTTTTTT	CASSPVPLGELFF
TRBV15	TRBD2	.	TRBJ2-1	TGTGCCACCAGCAGAGACGGCGGGGGGACCACCTACAATGAGCAGTTCTTC	CATSRDGGGTTYNEQFF
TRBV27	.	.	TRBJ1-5	TGTGCCAGCCAACCCTTCGGAACAGGGAGCAATCAGCCCCAGCATTTT	CASQPFGTGSNQPQHF
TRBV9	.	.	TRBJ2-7	TGTGCCAGCAGCGCGTTGACTATCTTGGGGGAGCAGTACTTC	CASSALTILGEQYF
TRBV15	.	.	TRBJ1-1	TGTGCCACCAGCAGAGATGGAGTGTCCACTGAAGCTTTCTTT	CATSRDGVSTEAFF
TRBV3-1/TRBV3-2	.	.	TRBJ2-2	TGTGCCAGCAGCCAAGATCTCCCATTGGGGGCCGCCGGGGAGCTGTTTTTT	CASSQDLPLGAAGELFF
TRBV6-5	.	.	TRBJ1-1	TGTGCCAGCAGTCCAAACACTGAAGCTTTCTTT	CASSPNTEAFF
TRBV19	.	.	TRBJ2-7	TGTGCCAGTAGTCCCGGGACGGCCACGAGGGAGCAGTACTTC	CASSPGTATREQYF
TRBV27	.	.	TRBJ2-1	TGTGCCAGCAGTTTATGGACCGGGGGGCCTAGGAATGAGCAGTTCTTC	CASSLWTGGPRNEQFF
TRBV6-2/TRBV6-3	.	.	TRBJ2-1	TGTGCCAGCAGTTACTCTTCCCGGGGAGGACCTACTAGCTCCTACAATGAGCAGTTCTTC	CASSYSSRGGPTSSYNEQFF
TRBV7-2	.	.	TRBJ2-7	TGTGCCAGCAGCCGGGGGGCGGGCGTCGGGCCCTCCTACGAGCAGTACTTC	CASSRGAGVGPSYEQYF
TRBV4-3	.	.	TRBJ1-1	TGCGCCAGCAGCCAAGATCCCACAGGTTTGAACACTGAAGCTTTCTTT	CASSQDPTGLNTEAFF
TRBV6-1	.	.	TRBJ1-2	TGTGCCAGCAGTGAGTCGGGTTACGTCTACGGCTACACCTTC	CASSESGYVYGYTF
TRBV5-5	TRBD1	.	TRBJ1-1	TGTGCCAGCAGCTTGAGGCCCGGACAGGGGGCGGACACTGAAGCTTTCTTT	CASSLRPGQGADTEAFF
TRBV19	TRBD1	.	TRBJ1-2	TGTGCCAGTAAATTGACAGGGGGTCCCCTCTATGGCTACACCTTC	CASKLTGGPLYGYTF
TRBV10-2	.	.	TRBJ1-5	TGCCCCAGCTGGGGCGGGGCGGGGGGGGATCAGCCCCAGCATTTT	CPSWGGAGGDQPQHF
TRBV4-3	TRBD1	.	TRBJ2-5	TGCGCCAGCAGCCAGACAGGGGTCGCGGGGACCCAGTACTTC	CASSQTGVAGTQYF
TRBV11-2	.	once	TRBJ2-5	TGTGCCAGCAGCTTAGATGTGGGAGGGGGAAAGACCCAGTACTTC	CASSLDVGGGKTQYF
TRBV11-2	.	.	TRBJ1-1	TGTGCCAGCAGCTTAGGGCTCGGGACAGAAGCTTTCTTT	CASSLGLGTEAFF
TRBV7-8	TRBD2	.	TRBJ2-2	TGTGCCAGCAGCTTCTCTAGCGGGAGGGGGAACACCGGGGAGCTGTTTTTT	CASSFSSGRGNTGELFF
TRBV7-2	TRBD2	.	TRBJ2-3	TGTGCCAGCAGCTCGCGGGGGGTTGGAACAGATACGCAGTATTTT	CASSSRGVGTDTQYF
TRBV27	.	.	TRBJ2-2	TGTGCCAGCAGTCCCCAAAACACCGGGGAGCTGTTTTTT	CASSPQNTGELFF
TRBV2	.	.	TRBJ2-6	TGTGCCAGCAGTTCTAGCTCTGGGGCCAACGTCCTGACTTTC	CASSSSSGANVLTF
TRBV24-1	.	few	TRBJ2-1	TGTGCCACCAGCAGACAAGTGGGCCACAATGAGCAGTTCTTC	CATSRQVGHNEQFF